This entry lists 32 T cell receptor beta chains sequenced from one sample in a study of T cells in localized non-small cell lung cancer. The protocol was immunoSEQ multiplex PCR, while the TCRdb copy is restricted to in-frame clones and leaves out a portion. The sample holds some 130,000 clones, roughly 90% seen once. The material was peripheral blood, obtained before any cancer treatment. These receptors were taken from a female donor older than 55 with stage I lung adenocarcinoma.

The rearrangement joins TRBV5-4 to TRBJ1-1; TRBD1 aligns across 8 bases. Germline assignment: CDR1 SGHNT and CDR2 YYREEE (reference sequence). Losses at the gene ends were 4 bases for V and 3 bases for J; bases not matched to a gene: 8. The CDR3 is 15 residues long. The CDR3 is CASSTLTGEYTEAFF. CDR3 DNA: TGTGCCAGCAGCACCCTGACAGGGGAGTACACTGAAGCTTTCTTT.

The chain has TRBV5-1 and TRBJ2-7; the D call may be TRBD1 or TRBD2 (5 bases each). Per germline, CDR1 SGHRS and CDR2 YFSETQ. CDR3 size: 15 residues. V was shortened by 4 bases and J by 3 bases, with 17 bases between the two germline ends. The CDR3 protein is CASSEAPGRNYEQYF. The CDR3 bases are TGCGCCAGCAGCGAGGCGCCGGGACGGAACTACGAGCAGTACTTC.

The chain is built from TRBV10-1 and TRBJ1-1; D unclear. Germline V gene sequence: CDR1 WNHNN, CDR2 SYGVQD (reference sequence). The germline V and J ends were trimmed by 2 bases and 5 bases, with 12 bases remaining between them. The CDR3 covers 14 residues. This CDR3 is CASSEGQDRTEAFF. The CDR3 region has the DNA TGCGCCAGCAGTGAGGGGCAGGATCGGACTGAAGCTTTCTTT.

Only one count was recorded for this clone. The J gene is TRBJ2-2, the V gene TRBV29-1, with no clear D. Trimming removed 7 bases at V and 0 bases at J, with 6 bases between. This CDR3 is built from 12 residues. Germline CDR1 is SQVTM and CDR2 is ANQGSEA. The CDR3 loop reads CSADANTGELFF. In DNA, the CDR3 is TGCAGCGCTGACGCGAACACCGGGGAGCTGTTTTTT.

The chain employs TRBV2 and TRBJ2-7; tentatively, D is TRBD1 (7 bases). V gave up 10 bases and J gave up 4 bases, with 20 bases separating them. Germline assignment: CDR1 SNHLY and CDR2 FYNNEI. This CDR3 contains 14 residues. The DNA of the CDR3 is TGTGCCACCGCCCCGGTGACAGGGAGGTACGAGCAGTACTTC. Translating it yields CATAPVTGRYEQYF.

About this clone: A read error may produce the germline difference seen at one junction end. The V gene is TRBV4-1, the J gene TRBJ2-1; D possibly matches TRBD1 or TRBD2 (5 bases each). The germline gives CDR1 MGHRA, CDR2 YSYEKL. The CDR3 runs to 12 residues. CDR3 DNA: TGCGCCAGCAGCCATCGGGACCCCCTTCCGATCTTC. Translated, it gives CASSHRDPLPIF.

This clone was found once. The chain employs TRBV6-4 and TRBJ2-7; 8 nucleotides match TRBD1. J gave up 3 bases and V 6 bases, and 7 bases lay outside the gene matches. The CDR3 consists of 14 residues. Per germline, CDR1 MRHNA and CDR2 SNTAGT. CDR3: CASSPPGTGYEQYF. CDR3 nucleotides: TGTGCCAGCAGCCCCCCCGGGACAGGCTACGAGCAGTACTTC.

The CDR3 region is CASSWGPRERGSTDTQYF. The CDR3, as DNA: TGTGCCAGCAGCTGGGGGCCCAGGGAGCGGGGCAGCACAGATACGCAGTATTTT. This sequence joins TRBV7-9 and TRBJ2-3, with a tentative D call TRBD2 (7 bases). Trimming cost V 4 bases and J 0 bases, with 20 bases left between them. Germline V lookup: CDR1 SEHNR, CDR2 FQNEAQ (reference sequence). The CDR3 contains 18 residues.

J is TRBJ1-5 and V is TRBV7-9; D not resolved. CDR3 length: 12 residues. Germline V gene sequence: CDR1 SEHNR, CDR2 FQNEAQ (reference sequence). The germline V and J ends were trimmed by 1 base and 9 bases, with 7 bases remaining between them. CDR3 DNA sequence: TGTGCCAGCAGCTTAGAACTTGGGCCCCAGCATTTT. This encodes CASSLELGPQHF.

This clone was counted only a few times. The V call is TRBV7-9, the J call TRBJ2-1; D could derive from TRBD1 or TRBD2 (5 bases each). This CDR3 region has 14 residues. The V end was cut by 1 base, the J end by 1 base, with 5 bases between. CDR1 and CDR2 from the germline V gene are SEHNR and FQNEAQ (reference sequence). In DNA form, the CDR3 reads TGTGCCAGCAGCTTAGGGGGGTCCTACAATGAGCAGTTCTTC. Translation gives CASSLGGSYNEQFF.

The V gene is TRBV25-1, the J gene TRBJ2-7; D is possibly TRBD2 (5 bases). The germline V and J ends were trimmed by 3 bases and 3 bases, with 12 bases remaining between them. This CDR3 is built from 14 residues. Germline-derived CDR1 and CDR2 are MGHDK and SYGVNS. The CDR3 sequence: CASSDRDGRYEQYF. DNA for the CDR3: TGTGCCAGCAGTGATCGGGATGGGCGCTACGAGCAGTACTTC.

The chain couples TRBV6-5 to TRBJ1-1, with 10 nucleotides matching TRBD1. Germline CDR1 reads MNHEY; CDR2 reads SVGAGI. The V and J ends lost 6 bases and 0 bases, in that order; junction bases with no gene match: 1. The CDR3 extends over 14 amino acids. This chain's CDR3 is CASRTGGLNTEAFF. The CDR3 nucleotides are TGTGCCAGCAGGACAGGGGGCTTGAACACTGAAGCTTTCTTT.

Here the CDR3 DNA reads TGTGCCAGCTCACCGCGGCTTACTAACTATGGCTACACCTTC. Its translation: CASSPRLTNYGYTF. The chain carries TRBV18 and TRBJ1-2; D call uncertain. This CDR3 region has 14 residues. Per the germline V gene, CDR1 is KGHSH and CDR2 is LQKENI. V was trimmed by 3 bases and J by 0 bases, leaving 8 bases between them.

The chain employs TRBV2 and TRBJ2-2; tentatively, D is TRBD2 (6 bases). The CDR3 has 17 amino acids. Trimming took 6 bases from V and 4 from J, leaving 21 bases between them. CDR1 and CDR2 from the germline V gene are SNHLY and FYNNEI. The CDR3 nucleotides are TGTGCCAGCAGCCGACTAGGTTCGGGTGTTGGCACCGGGGAGCTGTTTTTT. This gives the protein CASSRLGSGVGTGELFF.

The gene calls are TRBV5-1 and TRBJ2-7; 9 nucleotides line up with TRBD1. Germline V gives CDR1 SGHRS, CDR2 YFSETQ. V shed 7 bases, J shed 2 bases, and the junction held 10 bases outside the gene matches. The CDR3 has 15 residues. The CDR3, as DNA: TGCGCCAGCTCCCTCGGACAGGGGCTTACCTACGAGCAGTACTTC. Translation: CASSLGQGLTYEQYF.

The rearrangement links TRBV5-1 to TRBJ2-7, with 9 bases identical to TRBD1. The CDR3 contains 14 residues. CDR1 SGHRS and CDR2 YFSETQ come from the germline V gene. V shed 0 bases, J shed 6 bases, and the junction held 4 bases outside the gene matches. The CDR3 spells CASSLGGQGVEQYF. CDR3 sequence (DNA): TGCGCCAGCAGCTTGGGGGGACAGGGAGTCGAGCAGTACTTC.

The rearrangement links TRBV6-5 to TRBJ2-2; D may be TRBD1 (6 bases). Trimming shortened V by 0 bases and J by 6 bases, and 11 bases separated the two germline ends. Germline V gives CDR1 MNHEY, CDR2 SVGAGI. This CDR3 is built from 15 residues. The CDR3 is CASSYSPGVPGELFF. CDR3 sequence (DNA): TGTGCCAGCAGTTACTCTCCAGGGGTCCCCGGGGAGCTGTTTTTT.

The chain carries TRBV9 and TRBJ2-1, with 8 bases fitting TRBD1. CDR3 size: 16 residues. Trimming at V came to 4 bases and at J to 4 bases, leaving 10 bases not matched to a gene. Germline CDR1 and CDR2: SGDLS and YYNGEE. CDR3 region: CASSPLGTGSYNEQFF. The CDR3 DNA follows: TGTGCCAGCAGCCCCCTTGGGACAGGATCTTACAATGAGCAGTTCTTC.

The chain combines TRBV19 with TRBJ1-5; maybe TRBD1 (5 bases). This CDR3 is 13 amino acids long. Per germline, CDR1 LNHDA and CDR2 SQIVND (reference sequence). V was clipped by 3 bases and J by 6 bases, with 9 bases between them. CDR3 protein: CASSISGIQPQHF. As DNA, the CDR3 is TGTGCCAGTAGTATTTCAGGGATTCAGCCCCAGCATTTT.

The V gene is TRBV29-1, the J gene TRBJ2-5; D ambiguous. V was pared by 3 bases and J by 4 bases, with 3 bases between. The germline V gene has CDR1 SQVTM and CDR2 ANQGSEA. The CDR3 is made up of 10 amino acids. CDR3 nucleotides: TGCAGCGTTGAGATAGAGACCCAGTACTTC. Translation: CSVEIETQYF.

This chain uses TRBV19 with TRBJ2-2, with 7 bases that match TRBD2. The germline V gene encodes CDR1 LNHDA and CDR2 SQIVND (reference sequence). The V gene end was trimmed by 7 bases and the J gene end by 5 bases; junction bases not matched to a gene: 13. This CDR3 is 16 amino acids long. The CDR3, as DNA: TGTGCCAGTAACCCCCGGCGCGGGAGAAATACCGGGGAGCTGTTTTTT. Translated, it gives CASNPRRGRNTGELFF.

The chain couples TRBV7-3 to TRBJ2-7, with D perhaps matching TRBD2 (7 bases). This CDR3 comprises 15 residues. V lost 2 bases and J 0 bases, leaving 11 bases between the germline ends. From germline, CDR1 is SGHTA and CDR2 FQGTGA. The CDR3 coding sequence is TGTGCCAGCAGCTTAGGGGGGGCTCCCTCCTACGAGCAGTACTTC. Translating gives CASSLGGAPSYEQYF.

V usage is TRBV6-1 and J usage is TRBJ2-7; D is undetermined. The length of the CDR3 is 12 residues. Trimming pared 6 bases from V and 5 bases from J, leaving 11 bases between. Germline CDR1 reads MNHNS; CDR2 reads SASEGT. In DNA form, the CDR3 reads TGTGCCAGCAGAATAAGACTGGACGAGCAGTACTTC. It encodes CASRIRLDEQYF.

This clone was seen more than once but under ten times. The chain joins TRBV9 to TRBJ2-5; tentatively, D is TRBD1 or TRBD2 (6 bases each). The germline CDR1 and CDR2 sequences are SGDLS and YYNGEE. This CDR3 comprises 15 residues. The V and J ends lost 7 bases and 5 bases respectively, with 21 bases between them. Written as DNA, the CDR3 is TGTGCCAGCTCCCGTATGGAGGGGGGTGGGGAGACCCAGTACTTC. Its translation: CASSRMEGGGETQYF. Variable domain in full (rest from reference TRBV9 and TRBJ2-5): DSGVTQTPKHLITATGQRVTLRCSPRSGDLSVYWYQQSLDQGLQFLIQYYNGEERAKGNILERFSAQQFPDLHSELNLSSLELGDSALYFCASSRMEGGGETQYFGPGTRLLVL.

As DNA, the CDR3 is TGTGCCAGCAGCGCCCGCCGACGGGTGTCCGTGAAGTATAGCAATCAGCCCCAGCATTTT. Its translation: CASSARRRVSVKYSNQPQHF. V and J are TRBV9 and TRBJ1-5; D not certain. Looked up from germline, CDR1 is SGDLS and CDR2 is YYNGEE. Trimming removed 3 bases from V and 0 bases from J, with 25 bases in between. The CDR3 has 20 amino acids. Variable domain in full (rest from reference TRBV9 and TRBJ1-5): DSGVTQTPKHLITATGQRVTLRCSPRSGDLSVYWYQQSLDQGLQFLIQYYNGEERAKGNILERFSAQQFPDLHSELNLSSLELGDSALYFCASSARRRVSVKYSNQPQHFGDGTRLSIL.

The rearrangement joins TRBV11-2 to TRBJ1-1; TRBD1 matches at 9 bases. Germline lookup yields CDR1 SGHAT and CDR2 FQNNGV. CDR3 length: 16 amino acids. Germline trimming cut 5 bases from V and 4 bases from J; bases unmatched to any gene: 11. The CDR3 here is CASSTNRGPFFTEAFF. DNA of the CDR3: TGTGCCAGCAGCACCAACAGGGGGCCTTTCTTCACTGAAGCTTTCTTT. Looking up the rest from reference TRBV11-2 and TRBJ1-1 gives the full variable domain: EAGVAQSPRYKIIEKRQSVAFWCNPISGHATLYWYQQILGQGPKLLIQFQNNGVVDDSQLPKDRFSAERLKGVDSTLKIQPAKLEDSAVYLCASSTNRGPFFTEAFFGQGTRLTVV.

This chain uses TRBV12-5 with TRBJ2-1; D remains unclear. The V end was cut by 2 bases, the J end by 5 bases, with 7 bases between. There are 13 residues in the CDR3. Germline loops: CDR1 LGHNT, CDR2 FRNRAP. The CDR3 DNA reads TGTGCTAGTGGTTTGACCCTAGACAATGAGCAGTTCTTC. Its translation is CASGLTLDNEQFF.

This chain joins TRBV19 and TRBJ2-1, with a weak D call TRBD2 (6 bases). Looked up from germline, CDR1 is LNHDA and CDR2 is SQIVND (reference sequence). The CDR3 runs to 16 residues. Trimming removed 7 bases at V and 4 bases at J, with 20 bases between. The CDR3 nucleotides are TGTGCCAGTATGGATTCCCCGGGAGATTATTACAATGAGCAGTTCTTC. Translating gives CASMDSPGDYYNEQFF.

The chain is built from TRBV15 and TRBJ1-3; no reliable D call. The V end lost 0 bases, the J end lost 0 bases, and 9 bases lay between the germline ends. The germline V gene has CDR1 LNHNV and CDR2 YYDKDF (reference sequence). The CDR3 totals 16 residues. CDR3 region: CATSRDNSGSGNTIYF. CDR3 coding DNA: TGTGCCACCAGCAGAGATAACAGTGGCTCTGGAAACACCATATATTTT.

This clone was detected only once. This chain links TRBV28 with TRBJ2-7, with a tentative D call TRBD2 (7 bases). Trimming stripped 8 bases from V and 6 bases from J, with 23 bases between. Germline CDR1 and CDR2: MDHEN and SYDVKM. The CDR3 has 15 residues. CDR3 coding DNA: TGTGCCAGCCTACCCCCCGGGGGGCGACACGGCGAGCAGTACTTC. It translates to CASLPPGGRHGEQYF. Drawing the rest from reference TRBV28 and TRBJ2-7, the complete variable domain is DVKVTQSSRYLVKRTGEKVFLECVQDMDHENMFWYRQDPGLGLRLIYFSYDVKMKEKGDIPEGYSVSREKKERFSLILESASTNQTSMYLCASLPPGGRHGEQYFGPGTRLTVT.

The sample holds one count of this clone. For the CDR3, the DNA is TGTGCCAGCAGCTCTTTAGGGGAGACTAGCGGGAGGGTGGAACCAAAAAACATTCAGTACTTC. Encoded protein: CASSSLGETSGRVEPKNIQYF. The J gene is TRBJ2-4, the V gene TRBV7-6, with TRBD2 matching over 14 bases. The CDR3 length is 21 residues. The germline V gene has CDR1 SGHVS and CDR2 FNYEAQ. The V segment lost 4 bases and the J segment 4 bases; nucleotides outside the gene matches: 18.

The chain recombines TRBV28 with TRBJ2-3, with 9 bases that match TRBD2. J was trimmed by 5 bases and V by 6 bases; bases with no gene match: 12. The CDR3 sequence is 16 residues long. CDR1 and CDR2 from the germline V gene are MDHEN and SYDVKM. CDR3 amino acids: CASSPVSGSWVDTQYF. DNA of the CDR3: TGTGCCAGCAGCCCCGTTAGCGGGAGTTGGGTAGATACGCAGTATTTT.